This entry is about one T cell receptor beta chain. Its antigen is unknown. This record comes from a study of blood T cells in healthy people across ages. Findings of the study overall: Among long-lived donors, naive CD4+ cells were more numerous and diversity higher than in aged donors.

Using a J-beta primer mix together with a sample-barcoded 5' primer, a second PCR was run for roughly 6 to 11 cycles. MiXCR was run by TCRdb on the 5' RACE reads, yielding one entry per CDR3 protein. The table includes about a million distinct CDR3 sequences, around 46% detected once. The CDR3 covers 14 residues. CDR1 is SGHDN, CDR2 FVKESK, per germline. V dropped 3 bases and J dropped 3; count of bases not matched to a gene: 4. The receptor's source is a man in his thirties or forties in good health. Material: blood. The chain carries TRBV14 and TRBJ2-7, with 8 positions matching TRBD1. In nucleotides, the CDR3 is TGTGCCAGCAGCCAGGACAGGGAAAACTACGAGCAGTACTTC. Its protein product is CASSQDRENYEQYF.